Below are 27 T cell receptor beta chains sequenced from a single sample in a study of blood T cell repertoires in COVID-19. The method was immunoSEQ multiplex PCR; TCRdb's version includes in-frame clones alone and lacks a portion of them. Of under 200,000 clones in the sample, just under 85% were seen once. Sequenced material: peripheral blood. Receptor source: a man aged 55 to 70 with COVID-19, enrolled during active disease.

V and J are TRBV5-1 and TRBJ2-7, with 7 positions matching TRBD1. With V trimmed by 0 bases and J by 0 bases, 0 bases remained unmatched. CDR3 length equals 14 residues. The germline V gene has CDR1 SGHRS and CDR2 YFSETQ. The DNA of the CDR3 is TGCGCCAGCAGCTTGGACAGGGGCTCCTACGAGCAGTACTTC. It is translated as CASSLDRGSYEQYF.

The chain carries TRBV5-6 and TRBJ1-2; no clear D gene. Germline values: CDR1 SGHDT, CDR2 YYEEEE. This CDR3 spans 13 amino acids. The V gene lost 0 bases and the J gene lost 2 bases, with 5 bases spanning the gap. The CDR3 nucleotides read TGTGCCAGCAGCTTGGGGGAGAACTATGGCTACACCTTC. The encoded protein is CASSLGENYGYTF.

The rearrangement uses TRBV19 and TRBJ1-1; TRBD1 matches at 8 bases. The trim removed 4 bases at V and 8 bases at J, leaving 3 bases unmatched. CDR1 is LNHDA, CDR2 SQIVND, per germline (reference sequence). The CDR3 sequence is 12 residues long. CDR3 sequence reads: CASSTRTGEAFF. As DNA, the CDR3 is TGTGCCAGTAGTACCAGGACAGGGGAAGCTTTCTTT.

V is TRBV5-1 and J is TRBJ2-5, with unresolved D. Germline assignment: CDR1 SGHRS and CDR2 YFSETQ. With 2 bases removed from V and 4 bases from J, the gap between germline ends came to 18 bases. The CDR3 has 16 amino acids. CDR3: CASSFSQNNMGETQYF. CDR3 in DNA: TGCGCCAGCAGCTTTTCACAGAATAACATGGGAGAGACCCAGTACTTC. The full variable domain, its missing parts supplied by reference TRBV5-1 and TRBJ2-5, is KAGVTQTPRYLIKTRGQQVTLSCSPISGHRSVSWYQQTPGQGLQFLFEYFSETQRNKGNFPGRFSGRQFSNSRSEMNVSTLELGDSALYLCASSFSQNNMGETQYFGPGTRLLVL.

This rearrangement joins TRBV29-1 to TRBJ2-7; 7 nucleotides match TRBD1. J lost 2 bases, V lost 2 bases, and 15 bases had no gene match. The CDR3 is made up of 17 amino acids. The germline V gene encodes CDR1 SQVTM and CDR2 ANQGSEA. The CDR3 spells CSVETLRPDRVTYEQYF. The CDR3 DNA follows: TGCAGCGTTGAAACGTTGCGCCCAGACAGGGTCACCTACGAGCAGTACTTC.

The chain uses TRBV4-2 and TRBJ2-5; TRBD1 agrees at 8 bases. Germline V gives CDR1 LGHNA, CDR2 YNFKEQ. V shed 3 bases, J shed 9 bases, and the junction held 6 bases outside the gene matches. The CDR3 has 13 amino acids. The CDR3 sequence is CASSQDRDWPQYF. CDR3 DNA sequence: TGTGCCAGCAGCCAGGACAGGGATTGGCCCCAGTACTTC.

This clone turned up a few times. The rearrangement links TRBV6-2 or TRBV6-3 to TRBJ1-2, with D perhaps matching TRBD1 (5 bases). The CDR3 runs to 14 residues. The V gene lost 4 bases and the J gene lost 4 bases, with 13 bases spanning the gap. Germline V gene sequence: CDR1 MNHEY, CDR2 SVGEGT. The CDR3 region is CASSLRGSIYGYTF. CDR3 nucleotides: TGTGCCAGCAGTTTAAGGGGATCGATCTATGGCTACACCTTC.

The CDR3: CASSPREDYGYTF. The CDR3 DNA follows: TGTGCCAGCTCACCACGGGAGGACTATGGCTACACCTTC. This chain connects TRBV18 to TRBJ1-2; D is ambiguous. The CDR3 is made up of 13 amino acids. Per the germline V gene, CDR1 is KGHSH and CDR2 is LQKENI. Trimming cost V 1 base and J 3 bases, with 6 bases left between them.

The V and J genes are TRBV18 and TRBJ1-1; D possibly corresponds to TRBD1 (6 bases). This CDR3 contains 15 residues. Trimming took 1 base from V and 5 from J, leaving 14 bases between them. Germline V lookup: CDR1 KGHSH, CDR2 LQKENI. The CDR3 is CASSPQGGRTTEAFF. CDR3 sequence (DNA): TGTGCCAGCTCACCACAGGGGGGGCGTACAACTGAAGCTTTCTTT.

V gene TRBV6-2 or TRBV6-3 combines with J gene TRBJ2-2, with 11 nucleotides matching TRBD2. The germline CDR1 and CDR2 sequences are MNHEY and SVGEGT. Unmatched junction bases numbered 9, after V lost 6 bases and J lost 6 bases. This CDR3 is 16 amino acids long. For the CDR3, the DNA is TGTGCCAGCAGCTGGCTAGCGGGAGGTGGGCCCGGGGAGCTGTTTTTT. This codes for CASSWLAGGGPGELFF.

V is TRBV29-1 and J is TRBJ2-3; 7 positions agree with TRBD2. V was clipped by 7 bases and J by 6 bases; unmatched bases: 1. This CDR3 region has 10 residues. CDR1 SQVTM and CDR2 ANQGSEA come from the germline V gene. CDR3 sequence (DNA): TGCAGCGCCGGGGGGGATACGCAGTATTTT. Residues: CSAGGDTQYF.

This clone occurred a few times. The chain joins TRBV18 to TRBJ1-1, with no clear D. The germline V gene has CDR1 KGHSH and CDR2 LQKENI. V lost 6 bases to trimming and J lost 0 bases, with 11 bases between them. The CDR3 covers 14 residues. The CDR3 nucleotides are TGTGCCAGCTCGCAAGAGAAAATGAACACTGAAGCTTTCTTT. This codes for CASSQEKMNTEAFF.

This clone was picked up a small number of times. The rearrangement links TRBV3-1 (or the pseudogene TRBV3-2) to TRBJ2-7; D is unresolved. V lost 1 base and J lost 3, with 7 bases in between. Per the germline V gene, CDR1 is LGHDT and CDR2 is YNNKEL (reference sequence). This CDR3 is 13 amino acids long. In DNA form, the CDR3 reads TGTGCCAGCAGCCAAGTGAGGAGCTACGAGCAGTACTTC. As protein: CASSQVRSYEQYF.

In this sample, this clone turned up many times. The chain carries TRBV11-3 and TRBJ1-1; D not certain. The CDR3 is made up of 13 amino acids. Trimming pared 5 bases from V and 10 bases from J, leaving 17 bases between. From germline, CDR1 is SGHNT and CDR2 YENEEA. CDR3 DNA: TGTGCCAGCAGCCCCCGGGAAGGATTAAGAGCTTTCTTT. Amino acids: CASSPREGLRAFF.

This clone was detected only a few times. The rearrangement links TRBV7-2 to TRBJ1-1; D is unclear. The V gene's germline CDR1 is SGHTA and CDR2 FQGNSA. CDR3 length: 13 amino acids. Trimming cost V 5 bases and J 1 base, with 8 bases left between them. This CDR3 is CASSLTENTEAFF. CDR3 bases: TGTGCCAGCAGCCTAACAGAGAACACTGAAGCTTTCTTT.

This chain uses TRBV28 with TRBJ2-3; 7 positions agree with TRBD1. The V and J ends lost 6 bases and 4 bases, in that order; junction bases with no gene match: 7. Germline assignment: CDR1 MDHEN and CDR2 SYDVKM. This CDR3 region has 14 residues. CDR3 protein: CASRHRGSPDTQYF. CDR3 coding DNA: TGTGCCAGCAGACACAGGGGTAGTCCAGATACGCAGTATTTT.

This chain joins TRBV19 and TRBJ2-7; TRBD1 matches at 8 bases. CDR1 and CDR2 (germline): LNHDA, SQIVND (reference sequence). J was trimmed by 2 bases and V by 5 bases; bases with no gene match: 5. The length of the CDR3 is 14 residues. CDR3: CASSRTGNAYEQYF. Written as DNA, the CDR3 is TGTGCCAGTAGTCGGACAGGGAATGCCTACGAGCAGTACTTC.

The chain has TRBV30 and TRBJ1-1, with 9 bases lining up with TRBD1. The CDR3 runs 13 residues. The germline V gene encodes CDR1 GTSNPN and CDR2 SVGIG (reference sequence). J gave up 4 bases and V 5 bases, and 5 bases lay outside the gene matches. This CDR3 reads CAWGTGLGTEAFF. CDR3 nucleotides: TGTGCCTGGGGGACAGGGTTAGGCACTGAAGCTTTCTTT. Supplemented by reference TRBV30 and TRBJ1-1, the full variable domain reads SQTIHQWPATLVQPVGSPLSLECTVEGTSNPNLYWYRQAAGRGLQLLFYSVGIGQISSEVPQNLSASRPQDRQFILSSKKLLLSDSGFYLCAWGTGLGTEAFFGQGTRLTVV.

This chain uses TRBV3-1 (or the pseudogene TRBV3-2) with TRBJ2-7; 8 nucleotides match TRBD1. Per germline, CDR1 LGHDT and CDR2 YNNKEL (reference sequence). The CDR3 loop spans 13 amino acids. V was clipped by 3 bases and J by 4 bases; unmatched bases: 2. The CDR3 bases are TGTGCCAGCAGCCACCAGGGGGCGTACGAGCAGTACTTC. Amino acid sequence: CASSHQGAYEQYF.

In its sample, this clone was seen a few times. The rearrangement joins TRBV3-1 (or the pseudogene TRBV3-2) to TRBJ2-5; D not certain. The CDR3 length is 16 residues. V was shortened by 0 bases and J by 6 bases, with 17 bases between the two germline ends. Germline CDR1 and CDR2: LGHDT and YNNKEL (reference sequence). CDR3 nucleotides: TGTGCCAGCAGCCAAGATGGGCTGTCCATGCGAAAGACCCAGTACTTC. Its protein product is CASSQDGLSMRKTQYF.

The chain links TRBV30 to TRBJ1-1; D gene unclear. The CDR3 loop spans 13 amino acids. Trimming removed 7 bases from V and 0 bases from J, with 12 bases in between. Germline CDR1 and CDR2: GTSNPN and SVGIG (reference sequence). In DNA, the CDR3 is TGTGCCTCCTCGGCGGGTCTGAACACTGAAGCTTTCTTT. It is translated as CASSAGLNTEAFF.

The rearrangement links TRBV11-2 to TRBJ1-1, with D perhaps matching TRBD1 (5 bases). Trimming pared 1 base from V and 6 bases from J, leaving 15 bases between. The CDR3 is 15 amino acids. Germline lookup yields CDR1 SGHAT and CDR2 FQNNGV. Written as DNA, the CDR3 is TGTGCCAGCAGCTTAGGGGTAGGGGTAATGGCTGAAGCTTTCTTT. It codes for CASSLGVGVMAEAFF.

The chain combines TRBV5-6 with TRBJ2-7; D is unclear. The germline CDR1 and CDR2 sequences are SGHDT and YYEEEE. The CDR3 contains 13 residues. Trimming left V 2 bases short and J 2 bases short, with 8 bases between. CDR3 DNA sequence: TGTGCCAGCAGCTTTCCAGGTACCTACGAGCAGTACTTC. This encodes CASSFPGTYEQYF.

The rearrangement links TRBV2 to TRBJ1-4; possibly TRBD1 for D (6 bases). The length of the CDR3 is 15 residues. V was shortened by 6 bases and J by 3 bases, with 14 bases between the two germline ends. The germline V gene encodes CDR1 SNHLY and CDR2 FYNNEI. For the CDR3, the DNA is TGTGCCAGCAGGAGTGGGGGGGCTGCTAATGAAAAACTGTTTTTT. As protein: CASRSGGAANEKLFF.

The gene calls are TRBV12-3 or TRBV12-4 and TRBJ1-5; the D gene is possibly TRBD1 (6 bases). The CDR3 consists of 13 residues. The V and J ends lost 5 bases and 4 bases respectively, with 9 bases between them. The CDR3 protein is CASSTDRNQPQHF. The CDR3 region has the DNA TGTGCCAGCAGTACCGACAGGAATCAGCCCCAGCATTTT.

This chain links TRBV5-1 with TRBJ2-1, with 7 bases that match TRBD1. Germline assignment: CDR1 SGHRS and CDR2 YFSETQ. V shed 1 base, J shed 2 bases, and the junction held 3 bases outside the gene matches. The CDR3 totals 15 residues. CDR3 in amino acids: CASSLRQGAYNEQFF. In nucleotides, the CDR3 is TGCGCCAGCAGCTTGAGGCAGGGGGCCTACAATGAGCAGTTCTTC.

This chain connects TRBV6-1 to TRBJ2-2; 7 nucleotides match TRBD2. Trimming at V came to 3 bases and at J to 0 bases, leaving 4 bases not matched to a gene. Germline V gene data show CDR1 as MNHNS and CDR2 as SASEGT. This CDR3 spans 16 amino acids. The CDR3 sequence is CASSEGRVSNTGELFF. CDR3 coding DNA: TGTGCCAGCAGTGAGGGGAGGGTCTCGAACACCGGGGAGCTGTTTTTT.